These 18 T cell receptor beta chains were all obtained from the same sample, sequenced in a study of blood T cell repertoires in COVID-19. Clones were sequenced by immunoSEQ multiplex PCR, and TCRdb holds only the in-frame ones, with some missing. The sample consists of 230,000 or so clones, about 90% of them appearing once. What was sequenced was PBMCs or T cells enriched from blood (not recorded which). The receptors were sampled from a woman in her fifties or sixties with acute COVID-19.

The rearrangement uses TRBV28 and TRBJ2-7; D is uncertain. Looked up from germline, CDR1 is MDHEN and CDR2 is SYDVKM. Trimming shortened V by 7 bases and J by 2 bases, and 21 bases separated the two germline ends. The CDR3 consists of 16 residues. The DNA for the CDR3 is TGTGCCAGCACCTTACTCGCGGTGGTTGCTCCCTACGAGCAGTACTTC. This gives the protein CASTLLAVVAPYEQYF.

The chain links TRBV7-9 to TRBJ1-2; D might be TRBD1 (5 bases). Per germline, CDR1 SEHNR and CDR2 FQNEAQ (reference sequence). V lost 4 bases and J lost 4, with 10 bases in between. This CDR3 is built from 13 residues. The CDR3: CASSSDTRYGYTF. CDR3 sequence (DNA): TGTGCCAGCAGCTCGGACACCCGCTATGGCTACACCTTC.

J is TRBJ1-1 and V is TRBV18, with TRBD1 identical over 8 bases. CDR3 length: 16 amino acids. J lost 1 base, V lost 5 bases, and 9 bases had no gene match. Germline CDR1 reads KGHSH; CDR2 reads LQKENI. The CDR3 nucleotides read TGTGCCAGCTCATCGGACAGGGTGGCCAAGAACACTGAAGCTTTCTTT. This gives the protein CASSSDRVAKNTEAFF.

The V call is TRBV19, the J call TRBJ2-1; 13 bases line up with TRBD2. This CDR3 spans 16 amino acids. V lost 6 bases and J lost 6; bases outside the gene matches: 8. Germline loops: CDR1 LNHDA, CDR2 SQIVND (reference sequence). CDR3: CASRVRTSGSSNEQFF. CDR3 DNA sequence: TGTGCCAGTAGGGTCAGGACTAGCGGGAGCTCCAATGAGCAGTTCTTC.

The chain couples TRBV3-1 (or the pseudogene TRBV3-2) to TRBJ2-5, with TRBD2 identical over 11 bases. Trimming took 4 bases from V and 3 from J; bases not matched to a gene: 1. Germline CDR1 is LGHDT and CDR2 is YNNKEL (reference sequence). The CDR3 is 14 residues long. The CDR3 reads CASSPTSGKETQYF. CDR3 coding DNA: TGTGCCAGCAGCCCGACTAGCGGGAAAGAGACCCAGTACTTC.

This clone turned up a few times. V and J are TRBV2 and TRBJ1-2; D unresolved. This CDR3 spans 14 amino acids. In germline, CDR1 is SNHLY, CDR2 FYNNEI. Between the trimmed V and J ends, which lost 7 bases and 4 bases, there was a span of 16 bases. The CDR3 sequence: CASNPDRGAYGYTF. The CDR3, as DNA: TGTGCCAGCAACCCCGACCGGGGAGCCTATGGCTACACCTTC. Full variable domain (remainder filled in from reference TRBV2 and TRBJ1-2): EPEVTQTPSHQVTQMGQEVILRCVPISNHLYFYWYRQILGQKVEFLVSFYNNEISEKSEIFDDQFSVERPDGSNFTLKIRSTKLEDSAMYFCASNPDRGAYGYTFGSGTRLTVV.

The chain joins TRBV30 to TRBJ1-3; no reliable D call. Germline lookup yields CDR1 GTSNPN and CDR2 SVGIG (reference sequence). The CDR3 is 12 residues long. Trimming stripped 2 bases from V and 4 bases from J, with 6 bases between. The CDR3 spells CAWSPEGNTIYF. CDR3 nucleotides: TGTGCCTGGAGTCCTGAGGGAAACACCATATATTTT.

V usage is TRBV7-8 and J usage is TRBJ1-2; D perhaps matches TRBD1 (6 bases). V lost 4 bases and J 5 bases, leaving 20 bases between the germline ends. The CDR3 is 16 residues long. Germline CDR1 and CDR2: SGHVS and FQNEAQ. Written as DNA, the CDR3 is TGTGCCAGCAGCTCTGGCCCCATAGGGCAGGGGTATGGCTACACCTTC. It codes for CASSSGPIGQGYGYTF.

The chain couples TRBV18 to TRBJ1-5; TRBD1 matches at 8 bases. Germline V CDR1 and CDR2: KGHSH, LQKENI. Trimming at V came to 0 bases and at J to 3 bases, leaving 1 base not matched to a gene. There are 15 residues in the CDR3. The CDR3 nucleotides are TGTGCCAGCTCACCACCTCAGGGGGCCAATCAGCCCCAGCATTTT. It encodes CASSPPQGANQPQHF.

The chain links TRBV5-1 to TRBJ1-3; a weak D match, TRBD1 (6 bases). V lost 6 bases to trimming and J lost 2 bases, with 12 bases between them. CDR1 is SGHRS, CDR2 YFSETQ, per germline. This CDR3 is built from 14 residues. The chain's CDR3 is CASTTGLAGNTIYF. The CDR3, as DNA: TGCGCCAGCACCACAGGGCTTGCTGGAAACACCATATATTTT.

The CDR3 is CASSASAANEKLFF. The CDR3 DNA is TGTGCCAGCAGCGCGAGCGCCGCTAATGAAAAACTGTTTTTT. The rearrangement links TRBV5-4 to TRBJ1-4; D is unresolved. V dropped 4 bases and J dropped 3 bases, with 10 bases sitting between them. The CDR3 spans 14 residues. The germline CDR1 and CDR2 sequences are SGHNT and YYREEE (reference sequence).

This sequence joins TRBV6-6 and TRBJ2-7; TRBD2 agrees at 14 bases. The CDR3 is 16 residues long. Germline CDR1 and CDR2: MNHNY and SVGAGI (reference sequence). The J segment lost 4 bases and the V segment lost 2 bases, leaving 4 bases of the junction unmatched. The CDR3 spells CASSYGGTSGSYEQYF. CDR3 bases: TGTGCCAGCAGTTACGGAGGGACTAGCGGGAGTTACGAGCAGTACTTC.

This chain connects TRBV28 to TRBJ1-4; TRBD1 is a possible D gene (5 bases). CDR1 is MDHEN, CDR2 SYDVKM, per germline. Trimming removed 3 bases from V and 10 bases from J, with 9 bases in between. The CDR3 runs to 12 residues. As DNA, the CDR3 is TGTGCCAGCAGTTTGCAGGGTAGAAAACTGTTTTTT. It translates to CASSLQGRKLFF.

The V gene is TRBV5-5, the J gene TRBJ1-4; D call uncertain. The CDR3 has 14 residues. The germline gives CDR1 SGHKS, CDR2 YYEKEE (reference sequence). The V and J ends lost 3 bases and 6 bases respectively, with 12 bases between them. The CDR3 nucleotides are TGTGCCAGCAGCTCGAGGGTTCCGGATGAAAAACTGTTTTTT. Translated, it gives CASSSRVPDEKLFF.

The chain has TRBV7-3 and TRBJ1-6; possible D gene TRBD1, 6 bases. Trimming pared 5 bases from V and 10 bases from J, leaving 18 bases between. This CDR3 spans 15 amino acids. Per the germline V gene, CDR1 is SGHTA and CDR2 is FQGTGA. CDR3 coding DNA: TGTGCCAGCAGCCGGCGTGGGGGCCTGGGGTCACCCCTCCACTTT. Translation gives CASSRRGGLGSPLHF.

The sample holds one count of this clone. The chain uses TRBV19 and TRBJ1-4; a possible D gene is TRBD1 (6 bases). V gave up 9 bases and J gave up 4 bases, with 18 bases separating them. The CDR3 is made up of 15 amino acids. Germline CDR1 is LNHDA and CDR2 is SQIVND (reference sequence). The CDR3 reads CASDRSGTSNEKLFF. The CDR3 region has the DNA TGTGCCAGCGACAGATCCGGGACAAGTAATGAAAAACTGTTTTTT.

This clone was picked up one time. The CDR3 loop reads CASSPKRDSYNEQFF. DNA of the CDR3: TGTGCCAGCAGCCCTAAGCGGGACTCCTACAATGAGCAGTTCTTC. This chain connects TRBV7-9 to TRBJ2-1; TRBD2 aligns across 7 bases. Germline assignment: CDR1 SEHNR and CDR2 FQNEAQ (reference sequence). Trimming cost V 5 bases and J 0 bases; bases outside gene matches: 4. This CDR3 has 15 residues.

The chain recombines TRBV30 with TRBJ1-1; the D is unclear. Trimming pared 2 bases from V and 0 bases from J, leaving 7 bases between. The CDR3 totals 13 residues. Germline CDR1 reads GTSNPN; CDR2 reads SVGIG (reference sequence). The DNA of the CDR3 is TGTGCCTGGAGTCGCACGGTGAACACTGAAGCTTTCTTT. Translation gives CAWSRTVNTEAFF.